The clone carrying this T cell receptor (beta chain) was seen a single time. Assay: immunoSEQ multiplex PCR; the TCRdb copy retains only in-frame clones and omits some. The sample has about 78,000 clones; around nine tenths are singletons. This sample was taken from a study of OX40 agonist ivuxolimab in advanced cancers. The V end lost 1 base, the J end lost 0 bases, and 7 bases lay between the germline ends. This CDR3 region has 16 residues. Germline V lookup: CDR1 SGHDN, CDR2 FVKESK. This receptor was obtained from an adult with an advanced solid tumor such as melanoma, head and neck, liver or kidney cancer. Sequencing used CD4+ or CD8+ T cells sorted from blood, obtained in a trial of the OX40 agonist ivuxolimab. The J gene is TRBJ2-6, the V gene TRBV14; no definite D call. The CDR3 is CASSQGSTSGANVLTF. The CDR3, as DNA: TGTGCCAGCAGCCAAGGCTCGACCTCTGGGGCCAACGTCCTGACTTTC.